This entry lists 29 T cell receptor beta chains sequenced from one sample in a study of cytomegalovirus exposure and HLA in healthy donors (dated 2017 in TCRdb). The method was the immunoSEQ multiplex PCR assay. The multiplex PCR relied on a mix of 60 forward primers for TCR Vbeta segments and 13 reverse primers for TCR Jbeta segments. Sourced from immuneACCESS, this table was stored by TCRdb with only in-frame sequences that have V and J called. A share of the clones is absent; for the studies checked, an unresolved V gene accounts for under half, and the remainder has no known explanation. The sample table shows approximately 100,000 clones, and around 62% are seen once. Around 4% of the sample is held by the ten biggest clonotypes. Specimen: PBMCs. The receptors here all came from a man between 25 and 39 years old in good health and CMV-seropositive.

In its sample, this clone was seen a few times. This chain uses TRBV6-5 with TRBJ1-6; 8 positions agree with TRBD1. Germline V gene sequence: CDR1 MNHEY, CDR2 SVGAGI. CDR3 size: 14 residues. After removal of 6 bases from V and 5 bases from J, the junction contained 3 bases not matched to a gene. The CDR3 here is CASRTQGDNSPLHF. CDR3 sequence (DNA): TGTGCCAGCAGGACACAGGGGGATAATTCACCCCTCCACTTT.

This sequence joins TRBV29-1 and TRBJ2-3; D is ambiguous. V was trimmed by 5 bases and J by 2 bases, leaving 20 bases between them. The CDR3 has 16 residues. The germline CDR1 and CDR2 sequences are SQVTM and ANQGSEA. CDR3 in DNA: TGCAGCGTTCCCCAAGAGGTCCTCACTTCCACAGATACGCAGTATTTT. Its translation: CSVPQEVLTSTDTQYF.

The J gene is TRBJ2-1, the V gene TRBV11-3, with D perhaps TRBD2 (7 bases). Germline CDR1 SGHNT, CDR2 YENEEA. The length of the CDR3 is 15 residues. Trimming took off 5 bases at V and 3 bases at J, with 14 bases between the two ends. CDR3 DNA sequence: TGTGCCAGCAGCCTTCGGGGGGCCTACTACAATGAGCAGTTCTTC. Its protein is CASSLRGAYYNEQFF.

The J gene is TRBJ1-1, the V gene TRBV30; 10 bases align to TRBD1. The CDR3 covers 14 residues. Germline V gene sequence: CDR1 GTSNPN, CDR2 SVGIG (reference sequence). The junction had 7 bases not matched to a gene; V was cut back by 3 bases and J by 6 bases. The CDR3 loop reads CAWRRPGQGPEAFF. In DNA form, the CDR3 reads TGTGCCTGGAGAAGACCGGGACAGGGGCCTGAAGCTTTCTTT.

The chain joins TRBV9 to TRBJ1-6; TRBD1 matches 9 bases. Germline CDR1 SGDLS, CDR2 YYNGEE. The CDR3 runs to 16 residues. Germline trimming cut 4 bases from V and 10 bases from J; bases unmatched to any gene: 12. The CDR3 sequence is CASSPNSGTGSSPLHF. Written as DNA, the CDR3 is TGTGCCAGCAGCCCTAACTCCGGGACAGGGTCATCACCCCTCCACTTT.

V and J are TRBV10-1 and TRBJ2-7; D is possibly TRBD2 (7 bases). Between the trimmed V and J ends, which lost 3 bases and 5 bases, there was a span of 20 bases. This CDR3 region has 16 residues. The germline V gene has CDR1 WNHNN and CDR2 SYGVQD (reference sequence). Written as DNA, the CDR3 is TGCGCCAGCAGTGATACCGGGGGGCCTAGTGTCGACGAGCAGTACTTC. Protein product: CASSDTGGPSVDEQYF.

This clone was recorded a few times. This rearrangement joins TRBV9 to TRBJ2-3, with D possibly TRBD2 on 5 matching bases. Trimming stripped 6 bases from V and 2 bases from J, with 7 bases between. This CDR3 spans 12 amino acids. From germline, CDR1 is SGDLS and CDR2 YYNGEE. The CDR3 is CASTGLTDTQYF. As DNA, the CDR3 is TGTGCCAGCACAGGACTCACAGATACGCAGTATTTT.

The chain is built from TRBV18 and TRBJ2-1; tentatively, D is TRBD1 (5 bases). This CDR3 region has 16 residues. Germline V gene sequence: CDR1 KGHSH, CDR2 LQKENI. Trimming pared 4 bases from V and 3 bases from J, leaving 16 bases between. This CDR3 reads CASSQSPTASYNEQFF. CDR3 sequence (DNA): TGTGCCAGCTCACAGTCCCCGACAGCGAGCTACAATGAGCAGTTCTTC.

This rearrangement joins TRBV7-6 to TRBJ2-7; D uncertain. The CDR3 runs 13 residues. Germline-derived CDR1 and CDR2 are SGHVS and FNYEAQ. Trimming removed 4 bases from V and 1 base from J, with 8 bases in between. The CDR3 DNA reads TGTGCCAGCAGCTGGGCCGGTTCCTACGAGCAGTACTTC. Residues: CASSWAGSYEQYF.

This clone was found a few times. V gene TRBV2 combines with J gene TRBJ1-5, with D unclear. Germline CDR1 reads SNHLY; CDR2 reads FYNNEI. The CDR3 runs 13 residues. V was cut by 6 bases and J by 9 bases, with 15 bases left in between. The CDR3 DNA reads as TGTGCCAGCAGGTCTGAGCCCATCACGCCCCAGCATTTT. Translation: CASRSEPITPQHF.

This clone was counted only a few times. V gene TRBV19 combines with J gene TRBJ1-1; D uncertain. The V gene's germline CDR1 is LNHDA and CDR2 SQIVND (reference sequence). The V end lost 4 bases, the J end lost 5 bases, and 14 bases lay between the germline ends. This CDR3 is 14 amino acids long. CDR3 bases: TGTGCCAGTAGTAGATGGACTGATGAGACTGAAGCTTTCTTT. Translated: CASSRWTDETEAFF.

The rearrangement joins TRBV6-4 to TRBJ1-2; no reliable D call. Germline CDR1 MRHNA, CDR2 SNTAGT. CDR3 length: 17 amino acids. Between the trimmed V and J ends, which lost 0 bases and 7 bases, there was a span of 21 bases. The CDR3 bases are TGTGCCAGCAGTGACTCGAGTCGAGGGATCCATATCGGTGGCTACACCTTC. Its translation: CASSDSSRGIHIGGYTF.

Here the CDR3 DNA reads TGTGCCAGCAGCCCCCTCGGGACAGGGGGCTTCACTGAAGCTTTCTTT. Translation: CASSPLGTGGFTEAFF. This chain joins TRBV14 and TRBJ1-1; 12 nucleotides line up with TRBD1. V lost 4 bases, J lost 4 bases, and 7 bases stayed unmatched. Per the germline V gene, CDR1 is SGHDN and CDR2 is FVKESK. CDR3 length: 16 residues.

The chain joins TRBV7-2 to TRBJ2-7; TRBD2 matches at 11 bases. J was trimmed by 5 bases and V by 3 bases; bases with no gene match: 3. Germline CDR1 is SGHTA and CDR2 is FQGNSA. The CDR3 contains 14 residues. CDR3 nucleotides: TGTGCCAGCAGCTTTAGCGGGGGGGCTGACGAGCAGTACTTC. This sequence encodes CASSFSGGADEQYF.

J is TRBJ2-1 and V is TRBV7-2; no firm D call. Germline lookup yields CDR1 SGHTA and CDR2 FQGNSA. This CDR3 contains 12 residues. Between the trimmed V and J ends, which lost 2 bases and 6 bases, there was a span of 5 bases. The CDR3 DNA reads as TGTGCCAGCAGCTTATCCAGCAATGAGCAGTTCTTC. Translating it yields CASSLSSNEQFF. Full variable domain (missing parts from reference TRBV7-2 and TRBJ2-1): GAGVSQSPSNKVTEKGKDVELRCDPISGHTALYWYRQSLGQGLEFLIYFQGNSAPDKSGLPSDRFSAERTGGSVSTLTIQRTQQEDSAVYLCASSLSSNEQFFGPGTRLTVL.

This rearrangement joins TRBV27 to TRBJ2-7; perhaps TRBD2 as D (5 bases). The V end was cut by 0 bases, the J end by 3 bases, with 9 bases between. Germline CDR1 MNHEY, CDR2 SMNVEV (reference sequence). This CDR3 has 14 amino acids. CDR3 amino acids: CASSLSRVNYEQYF. CDR3 nucleotides: TGTGCCAGCAGTTTATCGAGGGTCAACTACGAGCAGTACTTC.

V and J are TRBV4-1 and TRBJ2-7; 8 nucleotides align to TRBD2. This CDR3 has 14 residues. Trimming took 3 bases from V and 3 from J; bases not matched to a gene: 4. CDR1 is MGHRA and CDR2 is YSYEKL in the germline V gene. CDR3 sequence reads: CASSHTSGVYEQYF. CDR3 nucleotides: TGCGCCAGCAGCCACACTAGCGGCGTCTACGAGCAGTACTTC.

This clone is a singleton in its sample. The chain employs TRBV6-5 and TRBJ1-5; D ambiguous. The CDR3 extends over 13 amino acids. Germline lookup yields CDR1 MNHEY and CDR2 SVGAGI. V was pared by 4 bases and J by 7 bases, with 11 bases between. The CDR3 sequence: CASSSSRKQPQHF. In nucleotides, the CDR3 is TGTGCCAGCAGTTCCAGTCGAAAACAGCCCCAGCATTTT.

The chain joins TRBV6-4 to TRBJ2-3; tentative D call: TRBD1 (6 bases). The CDR3 is 14 residues long. In germline, CDR1 is MRHNA, CDR2 SNTAGT. V was pared by 6 bases and J by 6 bases, with 16 bases between. CDR3 sequence reads: CASRLQGRSDTQYF. The CDR3 DNA follows: TGTGCCAGCAGATTACAGGGAAGATCGGATACGCAGTATTTT.

The CDR3 region is CASSARTSGGADTQYF. The CDR3 DNA reads as TGTGCCAGCAGCGCACGGACTAGCGGGGGGGCAGATACGCAGTATTTT. The chain combines TRBV9 with TRBJ2-3, with 15 bases lining up with TRBD2. V lost 3 bases and J lost 4; bases outside the gene matches: 3. CDR1 is SGDLS and CDR2 is YYNGEE in the germline V gene. The CDR3 extends over 16 amino acids.

The rearrangement links TRBV5-1 to TRBJ2-1, with 9 bases matching TRBD2. Looked up from germline, CDR1 is SGHRS and CDR2 is YFSETQ. V lost 7 bases, J lost 0 bases, and 5 bases stayed unmatched. The CDR3 is made up of 15 amino acids. The CDR3 is CASAGSGGSYNEQFF. The CDR3 coding sequence is TGCGCCAGCGCGGGTAGCGGGGGCTCCTACAATGAGCAGTTCTTC.

The V call is TRBV5-5, the J call TRBJ1-2; D remains unclear. V lost 6 bases, J lost 2 bases, and 11 bases lay in between. The CDR3 loop spans 13 amino acids. CDR1 is SGHKS, CDR2 YYEKEE, per germline (reference sequence). CDR3 residues: CASNPGSNYGYTF. CDR3 sequence (DNA): TGTGCCAGCAACCCAGGATCCAACTATGGCTACACCTTC.

V is TRBV9 and J is TRBJ1-3; 9 nucleotides align to TRBD1. Looked up from germline, CDR1 is SGDLS and CDR2 is YYNGEE. The CDR3 totals 17 residues. The V segment lost 3 bases and the J segment 4 bases; nucleotides outside the gene matches: 11. This CDR3 is CASSGNPQGAEGNTIYF. In DNA form, the CDR3 reads TGTGCCAGCAGCGGAAACCCACAGGGGGCGGAAGGAAACACCATATATTTT.

In regard to this clone: Within the sample, other DNA sequences also encode this same CDR3. The rearrangement joins TRBV9 to TRBJ2-7, with 10 bases identical to TRBD2. V dropped 0 bases and J dropped 10; count of bases not matched to a gene: 7. CDR1 and CDR2 from the germline V gene are SGDLS and YYNGEE. This CDR3 contains 14 residues. The CDR3 here is CASSVASGGEPQYF. The CDR3, as DNA: TGTGCCAGCAGCGTAGCTAGCGGGGGCGAGCCTCAGTACTTC.

The chain employs TRBV10-2 and TRBJ2-7; weak D call: TRBD1 (5 bases). Trimming removed 6 bases at V and 4 bases at J, with 7 bases between. The CDR3 is 11 amino acids. Germline lookup yields CDR1 WSHSY and CDR2 SAAADI. The CDR3, as DNA: TGCGCCAGCAGCAGGGAATACGAGCAGTACTTC. It encodes CASSREYEQYF.

This clone came up a few times. The chain joins TRBV7-2 to TRBJ2-7; D perhaps matches TRBD1 (5 bases). Germline assignment: CDR1 SGHTA and CDR2 FQGNSA. This CDR3 has 14 amino acids. V gave up 5 bases and J gave up 4 bases, with 15 bases separating them. CDR3 nucleotides: TGTGCCAGCAGCCACCCAGGGATGGGGTACGAGCAGTACTTC. Translated, it gives CASSHPGMGYEQYF.

The V and J genes are TRBV4-1 and TRBJ1-2, with D unresolved. Germline-derived CDR1 and CDR2 are MGHRA and YSYEKL. Between the trimmed V and J ends, which lost 1 base and 5 bases, there was a span of 17 bases. CDR3 length: 16 residues. This CDR3 is CASSQGVSELRYGYTF. The CDR3, as DNA: TGCGCCAGCAGCCAAGGGGTTTCGGAGCTTAGGTATGGCTACACCTTC.

This chain uses TRBV7-2 with TRBJ2-1; D unclear. CDR1 and CDR2 from the germline V gene are SGHTA and FQGNSA. The CDR3 extends over 13 amino acids. Trimming stripped 3 bases from V and 9 bases from J, with 12 bases between. The CDR3 is CASSFTAGFEQFF. CDR3 nucleotide sequence: TGTGCCAGCAGCTTTACTGCCGGGTTTGAGCAGTTCTTC.

J is TRBJ1-6 and V is TRBV6-1; TRBD1 agrees at 8 bases. Germline assignment: CDR1 MNHNS and CDR2 SASEGT. V dropped 6 bases and J dropped 8; count of bases not matched to a gene: 6. This CDR3 is 14 amino acids long. The CDR3 loop reads CASRRTGYDSPLHF. The CDR3 DNA is TGTGCCAGCAGAAGGACAGGGTATGATTCACCCCTCCACTTT.